This T cell receptor beta chain appears in the sequencing data of a study of T cells in localized non-small cell lung cancer. Study outcomes and limitations: T cell clonality was highest in uninvolved adjacent lung, above tumor. Adjacent lung was found to contain a median approximately 62 of the top 100 tumor clones.

In the case of this clone: Its antigen remains unidentified.

CDR3 length: 12 amino acids. Trimming took off 8 bases at V and 1 base at J, with 6 bases between the two ends. The germline gives CDR1 SNHLY, CDR2 FYNNEI. The protocol was immunoSEQ multiplex PCR, while the TCRdb copy is restricted to in-frame clones and leaves out a portion. The data hold over 45,000 clones, with roughly 80% observed a single time. The chain employs TRBV2 and TRBJ1-5, with a possible D match to TRBD1 (5 bases). This TCR derives from a man aged 35-75 years with stage I squamous cell lung carcinoma. Sequencing used peripheral blood, obtained before any cancer treatment. CDR3 region: CASRDSNQPQHF. The CDR3, as DNA: TGTGCCAGCCGGGACAGCAATCAGCCCCAGCATTTT. The full variable domain, in which reference TRBV2 and TRBJ1-5 provide the parts outside the CDR3, is EPEVTQTPSHQVTQMGQEVILRCVPISNHLYFYWYRQILGQKVEFLVSFYNNEISEKSEIFDDQFSVERPDGSNFTLKIRSTKLEDSAMYFCASRDSNQPQHFGDGTRLSIL.